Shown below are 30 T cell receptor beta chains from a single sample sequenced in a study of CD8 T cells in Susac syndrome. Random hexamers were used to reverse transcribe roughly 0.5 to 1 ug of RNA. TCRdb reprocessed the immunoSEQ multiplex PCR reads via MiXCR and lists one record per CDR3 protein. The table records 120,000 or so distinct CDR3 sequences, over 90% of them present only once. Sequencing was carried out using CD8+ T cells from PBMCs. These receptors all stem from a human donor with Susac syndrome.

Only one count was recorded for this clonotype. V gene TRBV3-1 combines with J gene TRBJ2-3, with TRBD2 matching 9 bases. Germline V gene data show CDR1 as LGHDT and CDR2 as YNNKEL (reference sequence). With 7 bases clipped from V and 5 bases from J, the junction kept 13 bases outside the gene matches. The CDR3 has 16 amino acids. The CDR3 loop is CASTLRPGTSLDTQYF. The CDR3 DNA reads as TGTGCCAGCACCCTTAGACCCGGGACTAGCTTAGATACGCAGTATTTT.

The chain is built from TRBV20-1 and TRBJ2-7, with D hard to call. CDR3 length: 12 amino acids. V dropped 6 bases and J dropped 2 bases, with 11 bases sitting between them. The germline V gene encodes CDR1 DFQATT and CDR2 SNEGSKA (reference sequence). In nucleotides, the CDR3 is TGCAGTGCGGAGCCCAGGACCTACGAGCAGTACTTC. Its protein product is CSAEPRTYEQYF.

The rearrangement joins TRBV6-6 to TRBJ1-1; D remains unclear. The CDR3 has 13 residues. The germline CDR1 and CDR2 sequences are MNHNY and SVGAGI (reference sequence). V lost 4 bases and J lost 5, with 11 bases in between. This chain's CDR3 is CASSLRSGTEAFF. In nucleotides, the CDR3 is TGTGCCAGCAGTTTACGGTCCGGAACTGAAGCTTTCTTT.

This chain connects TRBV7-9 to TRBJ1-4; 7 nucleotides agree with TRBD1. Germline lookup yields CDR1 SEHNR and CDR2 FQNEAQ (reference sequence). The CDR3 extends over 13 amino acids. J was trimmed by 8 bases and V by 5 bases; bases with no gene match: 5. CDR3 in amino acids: CASSNRDSEKLFF. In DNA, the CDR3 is TGTGCCAGCAGCAACCGGGACAGCGAAAAACTGTTTTTT. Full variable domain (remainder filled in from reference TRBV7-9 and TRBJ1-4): DTGVSQNPRHKITKRGQNVTFRCDPISEHNRLYWYRQTLGQGPEFLTYFQNEAQLEKSRLLSDRFSAERPKGSFSTLEIQRTEQGDSAMYLCASSNRDSEKLFFGSGTQLSVL.

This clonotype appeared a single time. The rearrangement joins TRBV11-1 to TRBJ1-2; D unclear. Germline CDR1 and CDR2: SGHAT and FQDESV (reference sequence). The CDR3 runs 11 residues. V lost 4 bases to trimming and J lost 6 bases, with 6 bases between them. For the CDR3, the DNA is TGTGCCAGCAGCTCGACGGATGGCTACACCTTC. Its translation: CASSSTDGYTF.

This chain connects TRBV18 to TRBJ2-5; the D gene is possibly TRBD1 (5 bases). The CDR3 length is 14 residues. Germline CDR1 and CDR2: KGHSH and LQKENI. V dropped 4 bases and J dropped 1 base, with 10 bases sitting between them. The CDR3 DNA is TGTGCCAGCTCACTGCAGGGAATCCAAGAGACCCAGTACTTC. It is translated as CASSLQGIQETQYF.

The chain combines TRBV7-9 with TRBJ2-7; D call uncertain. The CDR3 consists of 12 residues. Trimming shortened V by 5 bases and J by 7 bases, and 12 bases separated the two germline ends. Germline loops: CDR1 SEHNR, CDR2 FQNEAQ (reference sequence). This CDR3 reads CASSPNREEQYF. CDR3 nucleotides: TGTGCCAGCAGCCCCAACAGAGAGGAGCAGTACTTC.

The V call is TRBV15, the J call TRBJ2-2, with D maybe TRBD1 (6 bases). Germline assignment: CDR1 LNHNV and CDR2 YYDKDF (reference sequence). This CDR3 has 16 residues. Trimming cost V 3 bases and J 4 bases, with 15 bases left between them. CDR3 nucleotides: TGTGCCACCAGCAGCCCGGGACAAGGTTCCACCGGGGAGCTGTTTTTT. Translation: CATSSPGQGSTGELFF.

The DNA of the CDR3 is TGTGCCAGTAGCATTCCCAGGGGTGATGGCTACACCTTC. Its translation: CASSIPRGDGYTF. The chain uses TRBV19 and TRBJ1-2; perhaps TRBD1 as D (6 bases). This CDR3 is 13 amino acids long. V lost 6 bases and J 6 bases, leaving 14 bases between the germline ends. CDR1 LNHDA and CDR2 SQIVND come from the germline V gene (reference sequence).

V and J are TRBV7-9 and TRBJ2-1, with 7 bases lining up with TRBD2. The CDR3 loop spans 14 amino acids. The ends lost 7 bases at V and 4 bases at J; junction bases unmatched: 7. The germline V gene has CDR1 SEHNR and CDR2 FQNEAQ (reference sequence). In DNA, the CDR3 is TGTGCCAGCACCTCCGCGGGGGTATACAATGAGCAGTTCTTC. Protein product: CASTSAGVYNEQFF.

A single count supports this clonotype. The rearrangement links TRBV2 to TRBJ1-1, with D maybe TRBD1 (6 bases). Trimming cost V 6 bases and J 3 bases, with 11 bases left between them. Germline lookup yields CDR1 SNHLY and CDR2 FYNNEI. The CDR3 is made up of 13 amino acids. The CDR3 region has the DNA TGTGCCAGCAGATCCGGACAGTACACTGAAGCTTTCTTT. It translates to CASRSGQYTEAFF.

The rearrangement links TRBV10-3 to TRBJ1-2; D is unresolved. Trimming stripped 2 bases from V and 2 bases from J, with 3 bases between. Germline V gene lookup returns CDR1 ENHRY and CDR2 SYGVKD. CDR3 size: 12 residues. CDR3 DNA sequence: TGTGCCATCAGTGAGGAGAACTATGGCTACACCTTC. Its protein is CAISEENYGYTF.

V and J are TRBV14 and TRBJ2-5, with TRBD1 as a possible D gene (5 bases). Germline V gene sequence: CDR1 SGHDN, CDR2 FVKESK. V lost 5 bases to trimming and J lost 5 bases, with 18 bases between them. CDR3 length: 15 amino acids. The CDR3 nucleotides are TGTGCCAGCAGCGCCGATCAGGGCTCGTGGGAGACCCAGTACTTC. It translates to CASSADQGSWETQYF.

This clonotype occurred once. CDR3 nucleotide sequence: TGTGCCAGCAGCGAAGGGTATGGCTACACCTTC. Protein product: CASSEGYGYTF. This chain links TRBV9 with TRBJ1-2; no definite D call. This CDR3 region has 11 residues. Between the trimmed V and J ends, which lost 3 bases and 5 bases, there was a span of 5 bases. Germline CDR1 is SGDLS and CDR2 is YYNGEE.

The CDR3: CASSLTGGPGNTIYF. As DNA, the CDR3 is TGTGCCAGCAGCTTAACAGGGGGCCCTGGAAACACCATATATTTT. The V gene is TRBV5-4, the J gene TRBJ1-3; 9 positions agree with TRBD1. There are 15 residues in the CDR3. CDR1 and CDR2 (germline): SGHNT, YYREEE (reference sequence). V trimming: 2 bases; J trimming: 2 bases; junction bases outside the gene matches: 2. Together with reference TRBV5-4 and TRBJ1-3, the CDR3 gives the full variable domain: ETGVTQSPTHLIKTRGQQVTLRCSSQSGHNTVSWYQQALGQGPQFIFQYYREEENGRGNFPPRFSGLQFPNYSSELNVNALELDDSALYLCASSLTGGPGNTIYFGEGSWLTVV.

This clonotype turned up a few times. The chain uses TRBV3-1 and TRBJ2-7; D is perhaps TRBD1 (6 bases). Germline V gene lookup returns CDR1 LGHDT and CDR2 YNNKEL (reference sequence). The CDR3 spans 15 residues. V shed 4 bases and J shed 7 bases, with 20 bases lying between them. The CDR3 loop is CASSPDRSPSREQYF. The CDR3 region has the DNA TGTGCCAGCAGCCCAGACAGGTCCCCCTCGCGGGAGCAGTACTTC.

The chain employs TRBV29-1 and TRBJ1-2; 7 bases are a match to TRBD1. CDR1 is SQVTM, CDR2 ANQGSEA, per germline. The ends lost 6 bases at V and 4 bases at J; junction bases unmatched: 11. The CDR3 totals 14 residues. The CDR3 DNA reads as TGCAGCGTCCCGCCCGAGGGACAGTTCTATGGCTACACCTTC. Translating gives CSVPPEGQFYGYTF.

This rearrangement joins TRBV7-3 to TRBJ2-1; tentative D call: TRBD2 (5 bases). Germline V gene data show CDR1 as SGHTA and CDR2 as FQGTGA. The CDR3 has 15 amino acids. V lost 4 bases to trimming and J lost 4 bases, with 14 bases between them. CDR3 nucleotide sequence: TGTGCCAGCAGCTCGCTACGGACTCCATACAATGAGCAGTTCTTC. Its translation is CASSSLRTPYNEQFF.

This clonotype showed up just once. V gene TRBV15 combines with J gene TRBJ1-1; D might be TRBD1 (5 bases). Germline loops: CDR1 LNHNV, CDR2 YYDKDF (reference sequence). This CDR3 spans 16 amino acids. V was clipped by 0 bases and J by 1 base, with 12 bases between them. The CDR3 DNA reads TGTGCCACCAGCAGAGATCTAGGGGCGCCGAACACTGAAGCTTTCTTT. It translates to CATSRDLGAPNTEAFF.

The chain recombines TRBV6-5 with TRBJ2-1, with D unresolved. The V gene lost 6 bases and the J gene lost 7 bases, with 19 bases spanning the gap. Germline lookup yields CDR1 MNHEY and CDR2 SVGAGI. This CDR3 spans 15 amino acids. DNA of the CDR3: TGTGCCAGCAGCACCCTATCCCAACTCTTGAATGAGCAGTTCTTC. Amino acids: CASSTLSQLLNEQFF.

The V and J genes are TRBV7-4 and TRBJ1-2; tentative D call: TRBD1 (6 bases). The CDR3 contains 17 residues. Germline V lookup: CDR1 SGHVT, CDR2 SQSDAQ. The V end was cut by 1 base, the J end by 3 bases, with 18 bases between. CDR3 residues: CASSLEGQTGLYYGYTF. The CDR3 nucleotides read TGTGCCAGCAGCTTAGAGGGGCAGACAGGACTGTACTATGGCTACACCTTC.

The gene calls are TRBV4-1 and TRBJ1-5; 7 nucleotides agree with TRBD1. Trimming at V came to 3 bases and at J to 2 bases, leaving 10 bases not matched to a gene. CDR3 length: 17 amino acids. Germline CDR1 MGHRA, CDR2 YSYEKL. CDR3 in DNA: TGCGCCAGCAGCCAGATAGACAGGGAAGGAGGCAATCAGCCCCAGCATTTT. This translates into CASSQIDREGGNQPQHF.

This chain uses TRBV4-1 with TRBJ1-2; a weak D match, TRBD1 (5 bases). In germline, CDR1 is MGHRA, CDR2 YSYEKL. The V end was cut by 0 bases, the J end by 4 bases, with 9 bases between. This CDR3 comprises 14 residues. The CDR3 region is CASSQDQGGYGYTF. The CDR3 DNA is TGCGCCAGCAGCCAAGATCAGGGAGGCTATGGCTACACCTTC.

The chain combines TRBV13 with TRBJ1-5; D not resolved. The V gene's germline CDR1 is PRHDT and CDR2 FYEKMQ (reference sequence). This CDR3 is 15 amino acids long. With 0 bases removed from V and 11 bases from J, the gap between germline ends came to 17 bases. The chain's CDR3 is CASSLGLGPDRAQHF. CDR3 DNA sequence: TGTGCCAGCAGCTTAGGCCTTGGGCCCGACCGGGCCCAGCATTTT.

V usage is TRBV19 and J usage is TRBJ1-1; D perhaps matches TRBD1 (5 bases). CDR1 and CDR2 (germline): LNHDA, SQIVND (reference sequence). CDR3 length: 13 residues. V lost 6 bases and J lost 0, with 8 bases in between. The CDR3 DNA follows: TGTGCCAGTAGAACAGGCGTGAACACTGAAGCTTTCTTT. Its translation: CASRTGVNTEAFF.

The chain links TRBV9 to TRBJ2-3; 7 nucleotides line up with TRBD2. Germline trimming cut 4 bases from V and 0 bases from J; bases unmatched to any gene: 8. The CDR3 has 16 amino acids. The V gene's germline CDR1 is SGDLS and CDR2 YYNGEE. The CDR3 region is CASSSGAGWSTDTQYF. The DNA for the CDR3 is TGTGCCAGCAGCTCGGGAGCGGGGTGGAGCACAGATACGCAGTATTTT.

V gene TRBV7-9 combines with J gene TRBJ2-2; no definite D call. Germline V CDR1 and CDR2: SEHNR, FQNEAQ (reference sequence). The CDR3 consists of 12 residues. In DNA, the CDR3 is TGTGCTCCCTGGACGAACACCGGGGAGCTGTTTTTT. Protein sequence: CAPWTNTGELFF.

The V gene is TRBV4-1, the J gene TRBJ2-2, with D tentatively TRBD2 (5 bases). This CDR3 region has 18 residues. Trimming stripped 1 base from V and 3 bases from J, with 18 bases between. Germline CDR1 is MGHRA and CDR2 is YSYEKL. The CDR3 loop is CASSQGYRSASHTGELFF. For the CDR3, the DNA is TGCGCCAGCAGCCAAGGGTACCGTAGCGCCAGCCACACCGGGGAGCTGTTTTTT.

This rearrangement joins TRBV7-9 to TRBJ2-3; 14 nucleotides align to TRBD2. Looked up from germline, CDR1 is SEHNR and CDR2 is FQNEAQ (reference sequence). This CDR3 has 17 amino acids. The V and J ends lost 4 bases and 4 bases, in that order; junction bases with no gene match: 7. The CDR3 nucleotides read TGTGCCAGCAGCTCGGTGGGACTAGCGGGGGCGCCAGATACGCAGTATTTT. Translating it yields CASSSVGLAGAPDTQYF. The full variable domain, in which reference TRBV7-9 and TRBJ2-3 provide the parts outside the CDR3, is DTGVSQNPRHKITKRGQNVTFRCDPISEHNRLYWYRQTLGQGPEFLTYFQNEAQLEKSRLLSDRFSAERPKGSFSTLEIQRTEQGDSAMYLCASSSVGLAGAPDTQYFGPGTRLTVL.

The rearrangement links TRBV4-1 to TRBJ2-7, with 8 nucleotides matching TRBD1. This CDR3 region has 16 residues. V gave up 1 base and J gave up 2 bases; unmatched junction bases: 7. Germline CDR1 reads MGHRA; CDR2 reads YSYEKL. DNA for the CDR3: TGCGCCAGCAGCCAAGTAGGACAGGGCGGCCCCTACGAGCAGTACTTC. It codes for CASSQVGQGGPYEQYF.